This TCR beta chain was captured in a study of cytomegalovirus exposure and HLA in healthy donors. Researchers ran the PCR with 60 Vbeta and 13 Jbeta primers. Generated by immunoSEQ multiplex PCR, the TCRdb table keeps only in-frame clones and is missing some. The table lists some 120,000 clones, about four fifths of them singletons. Study findings and constraints: What a later analysis showed was that several of the most significant clusters appeared linked to common viral pathogens. Within a later analysis, the majority of CMV-associated TCR beta chains appeared HLA-restricted. A missense variant in DCLRE1C was later tied to TCR beta V- and J-gene trimming.

CDR3 length: 13 residues. V was cut by 8 bases and J by 4 bases, with 14 bases left in between. The V gene's germline CDR1 is SGHAT and CDR2 FQDESV (reference sequence). On this clone: The target antigen is unknown.

This rearrangement joins TRBV11-1 to TRBJ1-1; weak D call: TRBD1 (5 bases). The specimen was PBMCs. This clonotype was obtained from a middle-aged woman in good health and CMV-seropositive. In DNA, the CDR3 is TGTGCCAGCCAGACACGGGGGTCCACTGAAGCTTTCTTT. Protein: CASQTRGSTEAFF. Using reference TRBV11-1 and TRBJ1-1 for the parts outside the CDR3, the full variable domain is EAEVAQSPRYKITEKSQAVAFWCDPISGHATLYWYRQILGQGPELLVQFQDESVVDDSQLPKDRFSAERLKGVDSTLKIQPAELGDSAMYLCASQTRGSTEAFFGQGTRLTVV.